This T cell receptor (beta chain) was documented in a study of CD8+CD57+ T cells in acquired aplastic anemia. Study-wide points: Both patients and controls carried the same twenty-nine CD8+ CDR3 sequences.

Of note for this clonotype: Antigen: not known.

Profiling of TCR beta VDJ combinations and CDR3 sequences used genomic DNA as template. MiXCR, run by TCRdb on the reads, gives a single entry per CDR3 protein. Altogether about 160,000 distinct CDR3 sequences are present, 40% to 60% being singletons, with the ten largest covering roughly 29%. Patients picked for sequencing had shown CD8+CD57+ cell expansion detected by flow cytometry. Sequencing was done on a sample of sorted CD4+, CD8+, or CD8+CD57+ T cells (not recorded which) from PBMCs. The clonotype comes from a human donor with aplastic anemia.

The CDR3: CASSAGLAGERSYNEQYF. CDR3 bases: TGTGCCAGCAGCGCAGGACTAGCGGGAGAACGGTCCTACAACGAGCAGTACTTC. The gene calls are TRBV7-6 and TRBJ2-5, with 13 bases identical to TRBD2. The J call may be in error: the DNA end matches TRBJ2-7 better. The CDR3 runs to 18 residues. Germline V gene data show CDR1 as SGHVS and CDR2 as FNYEAQ.